Listed below are T cell receptor beta chains from one sample, sequenced in a study of blood T cell repertoires in COVID-19. The repertoire was sequenced with immunoSEQ multiplex PCR; TCRdb's copy has only in-frame clones and lacks some. The sample gives 300,000 to 400,000 clones, over 75% of which show up once; approximately 1% is in the top ten. Input material: PBMCs or T cells enriched from blood (not recorded which). The source is a woman aged 30 to 39 with acute COVID-19. The CDR3 runs from the conserved cysteine through the conserved F or W. Each record gives: V gene, CDR3 length, D gene, clone size, J gene, CDR3 protein, CDR3 DNA. A D gene is named only where the DNA matches it firmly. Clone size appears in some rows only: once, few, many, or a class for an expanded clone.

v_gene: TRBV29-1; len: 13; d_gene: NA; abundance: NA; j_gene: TRBJ1-1; CDR3aa: CSVKGQLNTEAFF; CDR3nt: TGCAGCGTCAAGGGGCAGTTGAACACTGAAGCTTTCTTT
v_gene: TRBV24-1; len: 16; d_gene: NA; abundance: NA; j_gene: TRBJ2-2; CDR3aa: CATSDLDGIGTGELFF; CDR3nt: TGTGCCACCAGTGACCTTGACGGGATAGGCACCGGGGAGCTGTTTTTT
v_gene: TRBV6-5; len: 15; d_gene: NA; abundance: NA; j_gene: TRBJ2-7; CDR3aa: CASSRGHTVSYEQYF; CDR3nt: TGTGCCAGCAGTCGAGGACATACAGTCTCCTACGAGCAGTACTTC
v_gene: TRBV2; len: 13; d_gene: NA; abundance: NA; j_gene: TRBJ1-5; CDR3aa: CASSELGDQPQHF; CDR3nt: TGTGCCAGCAGTGAACTGGGCGATCAGCCCCAGCATTTT
v_gene: TRBV3-1/TRBV3-2; len: 13; d_gene: NA; abundance: NA; j_gene: TRBJ1-1; CDR3aa: CASSQGRTTEAFF; CDR3nt: TGTGCCAGCAGCCAGGGGAGGACAACTGAAGCTTTCTTT
v_gene: TRBV7-3; len: 11; d_gene: NA; abundance: NA; j_gene: TRBJ2-3; CDR3aa: CASSPGTLQYF; CDR3nt: TGTGCCAGCAGCCCAGGGACTTTGCAGTATTTT
v_gene: TRBV4-1; len: 15; d_gene: NA; abundance: NA; j_gene: TRBJ2-1; CDR3aa: CASSRTGSNNNEQFF; CDR3nt: TGCGCCAGCAGCCGAACGGGTTCGAATAACAATGAGCAGTTCTTC
v_gene: TRBV5-6; len: 16; d_gene: TRBD1; abundance: NA; j_gene: TRBJ1-2; CDR3aa: CASSWWGQGMTYGYTF; CDR3nt: TGTGCCAGCAGCTGGTGGGGACAGGGGATGACCTATGGCTACACCTTC
v_gene: TRBV5-6; len: 14; d_gene: TRBD2; abundance: once; j_gene: TRBJ2-3; CDR3aa: CASSLIGREDTQYF; CDR3nt: TGTGCCAGCAGCTTGATTGGGCGGGAGGATACGCAGTATTTT
v_gene: TRBV2; len: 13; d_gene: NA; abundance: NA; j_gene: TRBJ1-3; CDR3aa: CASSTGAGNTIYF; CDR3nt: TGTGCCAGCAGTACTGGAGCCGGAAACACCATATATTTT
v_gene: TRBV27; len: 15; d_gene: TRBD1; abundance: NA; j_gene: TRBJ1-6; CDR3aa: CASSRGGQGNSPLHF; CDR3nt: TGTGCCAGCAGCCGAGGGGGACAGGGCAATTCACCCCTCCACTTT
v_gene: TRBV6-5; len: 14; d_gene: NA; abundance: NA; j_gene: TRBJ1-5; CDR3aa: CASGGRSGNQPQHF; CDR3nt: TGTGCCAGCGGCGGGAGGTCGGGCAATCAGCCCCAGCATTTT
v_gene: TRBV6-1; len: 16; d_gene: NA; abundance: once; j_gene: TRBJ1-4; CDR3aa: CASSEARQGSNEKLFF; CDR3nt: TGTGCCAGCAGTGAAGCACGGCAGGGCTCTAATGAAAAACTGTTTTTT
v_gene: TRBV7-2; len: 17; d_gene: NA; abundance: NA; j_gene: TRBJ2-1; CDR3aa: CASSLGLPQGQYNEQFF; CDR3nt: TGTGCCAGCAGCTTAGGTCTCCCCCAGGGGCAATACAATGAGCAGTTCTTC
v_gene: TRBV6-2/TRBV6-3; len: 17; d_gene: NA; abundance: NA; j_gene: TRBJ1-4; CDR3aa: CASSYEWSTATNEKLFF; CDR3nt: TGTGCCAGCAGTTATGAATGGAGTACGGCAACTAATGAAAAACTGTTTTTT
v_gene: TRBV9; len: 16; d_gene: NA; abundance: NA; j_gene: TRBJ1-1; CDR3aa: CASSPTGIVTNTEAFF; CDR3nt: TGTGCCAGCAGCCCTACAGGGATTGTTACGAACACTGAAGCTTTCTTT
v_gene: TRBV27; len: 16; d_gene: TRBD1; abundance: NA; j_gene: TRBJ2-7; CDR3aa: CASSLWARQGANEQYF; CDR3nt: TGTGCCAGCAGTTTATGGGCTCGACAGGGAGCTAACGAGCAGTACTTC
v_gene: TRBV12-5; len: 17; d_gene: NA; abundance: NA; j_gene: TRBJ2-1; CDR3aa: CASGLGRGLTSLNEQFF; CDR3nt: TGTGCTAGTGGTTTGGGGAGGGGTCTCACGAGTCTCAATGAGCAGTTCTTC
v_gene: TRBV7-2; len: 14; d_gene: NA; abundance: NA; j_gene: TRBJ2-7; CDR3aa: CASSLRAGSYEQYF; CDR3nt: TGTGCCAGCAGCTTACGAGCGGGCTCCTACGAGCAGTACTTC
v_gene: TRBV24-1; len: 12; d_gene: NA; abundance: NA; j_gene: TRBJ2-2; CDR3aa: CATRQGPGELFF; CDR3nt: TGTGCCACCAGACAGGGCCCCGGGGAGCTGTTTTTT
v_gene: TRBV14; len: 13; d_gene: NA; abundance: NA; j_gene: TRBJ1-2; CDR3aa: CASSHMTEYGYTF; CDR3nt: TGTGCCAGCAGCCACATGACAGAATATGGCTACACCTTC
v_gene: TRBV2; len: 15; d_gene: NA; abundance: NA; j_gene: TRBJ2-4; CDR3aa: CASSAGALAKNIQYF; CDR3nt: TGTGCCAGCAGTGCAGGGGCCTTAGCCAAAAACATTCAGTACTTC
v_gene: TRBV28; len: 19; d_gene: NA; abundance: NA; j_gene: TRBJ1-5; CDR3aa: CASSLIVGGTPLVVQPQHF; CDR3nt: TGTGCCAGCAGTTTAATAGTCGGGGGAACACCCTTGGTAGTGCAGCCCCAGCATTTT
v_gene: TRBV7-9; len: 12; d_gene: NA; abundance: NA; j_gene: TRBJ1-2; CDR3aa: CASSPGYYGYTF; CDR3nt: TGTGCCAGCAGCCCCGGGTACTATGGCTACACCTTC
v_gene: TRBV6-6; len: 13; d_gene: TRBD2; abundance: NA; j_gene: TRBJ2-7; CDR3aa: CASSYRAGLEQYF; CDR3nt: TGTGCCAGCAGTTATCGAGCGGGGCTCGAGCAGTACTTC
v_gene: TRBV18; len: 14; d_gene: NA; abundance: NA; j_gene: TRBJ2-7; CDR3aa: CASSPGGVSYEQYF; CDR3nt: TGTGCCAGCTCACCAGGAGGGGTATCCTACGAGCAGTACTTC
v_gene: TRBV2; len: 15; d_gene: NA; abundance: NA; j_gene: TRBJ1-4; CDR3aa: CASSRTLDMGGKLFF; CDR3nt: TGTGCCAGCAGCCGGACATTAGATATGGGGGGAAAACTGTTTTTT
v_gene: TRBV19; len: 14; d_gene: TRBD1; abundance: NA; j_gene: TRBJ2-2; CDR3aa: CASSMDRAGGELFF; CDR3nt: TGTGCCAGTAGTATGGACAGGGCCGGCGGGGAGCTGTTTTTT
v_gene: TRBV3-1/TRBV3-2; len: 14; d_gene: TRBD1; abundance: NA; j_gene: TRBJ1-2; CDR3aa: CASSPRTGLYGYTF; CDR3nt: TGTGCCAGCAGCCCCAGGACAGGGCTCTATGGCTACACCTTC
v_gene: TRBV12-5; len: 14; d_gene: NA; abundance: NA; j_gene: TRBJ1-5; CDR3aa: CASGLAGVNQPQHF; CDR3nt: TGTGCTAGTGGTTTAGCAGGGGTTAATCAGCCCCAGCATTTT
v_gene: TRBV12-5; len: 16; d_gene: TRBD1; abundance: NA; j_gene: TRBJ2-7; CDR3aa: CASGLATGTGPYEQYF; CDR3nt: TGTGCTAGTGGTTTGGCCACCGGGACAGGGCCCTACGAGCAGTACTTC
v_gene: TRBV5-1; len: 12; d_gene: NA; abundance: once; j_gene: TRBJ2-1; CDR3aa: CASSQQGGEQFF; CDR3nt: TGCGCCAGCAGCCAACAGGGCGGCGAGCAGTTCTTC
v_gene: TRBV4-1; len: 13; d_gene: NA; abundance: NA; j_gene: TRBJ1-2; CDR3aa: CASSPTANYGYTF; CDR3nt: TGCGCCAGCAGCCCGACAGCTAACTATGGCTACACCTTC
v_gene: TRBV6-1; len: 16; d_gene: TRBD2; abundance: NA; j_gene: TRBJ2-1; CDR3aa: CASSVPGGAAYNEQFF; CDR3nt: TGTGCCAGCAGTGTTCCCGGGGGGGCGGCCTACAATGAGCAGTTCTTC
v_gene: TRBV27; len: 15; d_gene: NA; abundance: NA; j_gene: TRBJ2-5; CDR3aa: CASSSLVTFRETQYF; CDR3nt: TGTGCCAGCAGTTCACTAGTGACCTTCAGGGAGACCCAGTACTTC
v_gene: TRBV6-5; len: 15; d_gene: TRBD1; abundance: NA; j_gene: TRBJ1-1; CDR3aa: CASSYRDSLNTEAFF; CDR3nt: TGTGCCAGCAGTTACCGGGACAGCCTGAACACTGAAGCTTTCTTT
v_gene: TRBV7-9; len: 18; d_gene: NA; abundance: NA; j_gene: TRBJ1-1; CDR3aa: CASSPPPGTSEMNTEAFF; CDR3nt: TGTGCCAGCAGCCCCCCCCCTGGGACATCAGAGATGAACACTGAAGCTTTCTTT
v_gene: TRBV18; len: 16; d_gene: TRBD1; abundance: NA; j_gene: TRBJ1-3; CDR3aa: CASSPSRTGRGNTIYF; CDR3nt: TGTGCCAGCTCACCATCGAGGACAGGGAGAGGAAACACCATATATTTT
v_gene: TRBV5-4; len: 10; d_gene: NA; abundance: NA; j_gene: TRBJ1-1; CDR3aa: CASSARRAFF; CDR3nt: TGTGCCAGCAGCGCCCGGCGGGCTTTCTTT
v_gene: TRBV29-1; len: 13; d_gene: TRBD1; abundance: NA; j_gene: TRBJ1-2; CDR3aa: CSVEGDRVEGYTF; CDR3nt: TGCAGCGTTGAGGGGGACAGGGTTGAGGGCTACACCTTC
v_gene: TRBV3-1/TRBV3-2; len: 16; d_gene: TRBD1; abundance: NA; j_gene: TRBJ2-1; CDR3aa: CASSQTGTGLNNEQFF; CDR3nt: TGTGCCAGCAGCCAGACCGGGACAGGGCTCAACAATGAGCAGTTCTTC
v_gene: TRBV5-3; len: 16; d_gene: NA; abundance: few; j_gene: TRBJ2-1; CDR3aa: CARSGLEGGVHNEQFF; CDR3nt: TGTGCCAGAAGCGGTCTTGAAGGGGGGGTTCACAATGAGCAGTTCTTC
v_gene: TRBV19; len: 16; d_gene: NA; abundance: NA; j_gene: TRBJ1-4; CDR3aa: CASSKEGDSRSEKLFF; CDR3nt: TGTGCCAGTAGTAAAGAAGGGGATAGTCGAAGTGAAAAACTGTTTTTT
v_gene: TRBV12-5; len: 16; d_gene: TRBD1; abundance: few; j_gene: TRBJ1-2; CDR3aa: CASGFYRGRWGYGYTF; CDR3nt: TGTGCTAGTGGTTTCTACAGGGGGCGCTGGGGCTATGGCTACACCTTC
v_gene: TRBV6-5; len: 15; d_gene: TRBD1; abundance: NA; j_gene: TRBJ1-2; CDR3aa: CASSPGQGRGYGYTF; CDR3nt: TGTGCCAGCAGCCCGGGACAGGGGCGAGGCTATGGCTACACCTTC
v_gene: TRBV27; len: 12; d_gene: NA; abundance: NA; j_gene: TRBJ2-3; CDR3aa: CASSSNTDTQYF; CDR3nt: TGTGCCAGCAGTTCAAACACAGATACGCAGTATTTT
v_gene: TRBV30; len: 15; d_gene: TRBD1; abundance: few; j_gene: TRBJ2-7; CDR3aa: CAWSLPAGGLYEQYF; CDR3nt: TGTGCCTGGAGTCTTCCAGCAGGGGGCCTCTACGAGCAGTACTTC
v_gene: TRBV5-6; len: 18; d_gene: TRBD1; abundance: NA; j_gene: TRBJ2-6; CDR3aa: CASSQTGTGASGANVLTF; CDR3nt: TGTGCCAGCAGCCAGACCGGGACAGGGGCGTCTGGGGCCAACGTCCTGACTTTC
v_gene: TRBV28; len: 16; d_gene: TRBD1; abundance: NA; j_gene: TRBJ1-4; CDR3aa: CASSSGQGAEGEKLFF; CDR3nt: TGTGCCAGCAGTTCGGGACAGGGGGCCGAGGGAGAAAAACTGTTTTTT
v_gene: TRBV5-5; len: 14; d_gene: NA; abundance: NA; j_gene: TRBJ2-2; CDR3aa: CASSTRQDTGELFF; CDR3nt: TGTGCCAGCAGCACACGACAGGACACCGGGGAGCTGTTTTTT
v_gene: TRBV25-1; len: 14; d_gene: NA; abundance: NA; j_gene: TRBJ1-5; CDR3aa: CASSDRVSNQPQHF; CDR3nt: TGTGCCAGCAGTGACAGGGTGTCCAATCAGCCCCAGCATTTT